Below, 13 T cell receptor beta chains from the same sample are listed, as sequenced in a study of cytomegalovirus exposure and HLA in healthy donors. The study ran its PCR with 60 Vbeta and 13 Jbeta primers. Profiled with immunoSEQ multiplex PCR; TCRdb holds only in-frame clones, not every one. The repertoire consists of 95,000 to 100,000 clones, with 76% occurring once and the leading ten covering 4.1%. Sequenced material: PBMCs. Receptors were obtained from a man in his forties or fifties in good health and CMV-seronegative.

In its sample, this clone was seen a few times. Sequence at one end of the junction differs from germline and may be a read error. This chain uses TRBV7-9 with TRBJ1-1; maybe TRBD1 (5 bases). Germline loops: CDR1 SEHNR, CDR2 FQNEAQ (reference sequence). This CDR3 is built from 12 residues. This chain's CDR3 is CSSSLDPGKAFF. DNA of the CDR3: TGTTCCAGCAGCTTAGATCCAGGGAAAGCTTTCTTT. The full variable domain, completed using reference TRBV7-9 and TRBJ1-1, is DTGVSQNPRHKITKRGQNVTFRCDPISEHNRLYWYRQTLGQGPEFLTYFQNEAQLEKSRLLSDRFSAERPKGSFSTLEIQRTEQGDSAMYLCSSSLDPGKAFFGQGTRLTVV.

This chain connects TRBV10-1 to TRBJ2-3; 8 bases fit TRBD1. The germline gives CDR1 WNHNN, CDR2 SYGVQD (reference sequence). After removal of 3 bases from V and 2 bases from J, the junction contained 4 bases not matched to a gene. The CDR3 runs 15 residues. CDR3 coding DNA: TGCGCCAGCAGTGACACGACAGGGGACACAGATACGCAGTATTTT. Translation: CASSDTTGDTDTQYF.

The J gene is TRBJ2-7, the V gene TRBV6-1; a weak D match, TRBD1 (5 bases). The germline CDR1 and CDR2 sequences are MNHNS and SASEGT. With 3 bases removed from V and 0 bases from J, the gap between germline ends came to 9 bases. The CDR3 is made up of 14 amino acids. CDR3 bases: TGTGCCAGCAGTGAGCCAGGGCTCTCCTACGAGCAGTACTTC. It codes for CASSEPGLSYEQYF.

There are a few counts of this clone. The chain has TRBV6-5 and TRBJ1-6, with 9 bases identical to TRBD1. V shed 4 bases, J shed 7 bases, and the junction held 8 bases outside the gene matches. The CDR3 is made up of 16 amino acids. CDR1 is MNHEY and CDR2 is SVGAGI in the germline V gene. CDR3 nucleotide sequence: TGTGCCAGCAGTTTATGGACAGGGGTGGGGAATTCACCCCTCCACTTT. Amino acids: CASSLWTGVGNSPLHF.

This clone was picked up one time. This CDR3 reads CASSLGSGGLNEQFF. The DNA of the CDR3 is TGCGCCAGCAGCTTGGGAAGCGGGGGACTCAATGAGCAGTTCTTC. The chain uses TRBV5-1 and TRBJ2-1; 8 positions match TRBD2. Germline V gene data show CDR1 as SGHRS and CDR2 as YFSETQ. J lost 6 bases, V lost 0 bases, and 5 bases had no gene match. The length of the CDR3 is 15 residues.

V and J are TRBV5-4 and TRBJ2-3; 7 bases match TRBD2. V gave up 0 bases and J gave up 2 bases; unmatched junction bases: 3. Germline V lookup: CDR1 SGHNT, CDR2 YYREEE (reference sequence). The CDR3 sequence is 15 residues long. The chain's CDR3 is CASSLGGGNTDTQYF. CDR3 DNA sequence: TGTGCCAGCAGCTTGGGGGGGGGAAACACAGATACGCAGTATTTT.

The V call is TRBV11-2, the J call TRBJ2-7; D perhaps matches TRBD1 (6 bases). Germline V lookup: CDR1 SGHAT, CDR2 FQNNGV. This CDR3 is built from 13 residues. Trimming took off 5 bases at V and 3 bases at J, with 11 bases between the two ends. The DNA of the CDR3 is TGTGCCAGCAGCGAGGACAGATTCTACGAGCAGTACTTC. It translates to CASSEDRFYEQYF.

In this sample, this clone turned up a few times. CDR3 amino acids: CSVEVLTGVRYGYTF. CDR3 nucleotide sequence: TGCAGCGTTGAAGTCCTGACAGGAGTTAGGTATGGCTACACCTTC. J is TRBJ1-2 and V is TRBV29-1; D possibly corresponds to TRBD1 (6 bases). The V and J ends lost 1 base and 5 bases respectively, with 17 bases between them. The germline gives CDR1 SQVTM, CDR2 ANQGSEA. The CDR3 is 15 residues long. Looking up the rest from reference TRBV29-1 and TRBJ1-2 gives the full variable domain: SAVISQKPSRDICQRGTSLTIQCQVDSQVTMMFWYRQQPGQSLTLIATANQGSEATYESGFVIDKFPISRPNLTFSTLTVSNMSPEDSSIYLCSVEVLTGVRYGYTFGSGTRLTVV.

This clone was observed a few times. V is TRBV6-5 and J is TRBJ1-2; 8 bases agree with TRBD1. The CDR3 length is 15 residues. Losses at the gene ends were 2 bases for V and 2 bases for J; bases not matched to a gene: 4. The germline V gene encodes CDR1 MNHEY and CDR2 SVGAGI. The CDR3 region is CASSYAQGANYGYTF. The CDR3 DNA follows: TGTGCCAGCAGTTACGCTCAGGGGGCCAACTATGGCTACACCTTC.

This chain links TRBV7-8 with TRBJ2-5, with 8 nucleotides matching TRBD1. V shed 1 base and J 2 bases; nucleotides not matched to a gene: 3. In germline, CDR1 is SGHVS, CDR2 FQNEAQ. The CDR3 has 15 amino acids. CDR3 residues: CASSLVGDRQETQYF. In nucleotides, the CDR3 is TGTGCCAGCAGCTTAGTAGGGGACAGGCAAGAGACCCAGTACTTC.

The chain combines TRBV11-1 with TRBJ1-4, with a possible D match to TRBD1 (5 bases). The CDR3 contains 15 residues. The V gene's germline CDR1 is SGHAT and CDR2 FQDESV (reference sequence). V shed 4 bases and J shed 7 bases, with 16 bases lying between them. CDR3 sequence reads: CASSSHVTDCEKLFF. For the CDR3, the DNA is TGTGCCAGCAGCTCCCACGTGACAGATTGTGAAAAACTGTTTTTT.

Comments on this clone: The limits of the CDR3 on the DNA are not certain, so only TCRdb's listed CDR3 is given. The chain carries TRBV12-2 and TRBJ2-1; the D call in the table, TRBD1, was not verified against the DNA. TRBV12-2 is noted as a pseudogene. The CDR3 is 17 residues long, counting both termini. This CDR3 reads CASRLNVGTGNCFEQFF.

CDR3 in amino acids: CASSQATTGLPGELFF. In DNA form, the CDR3 reads TGTGCCAGCAGCCAAGCCACGACAGGGTTGCCCGGGGAGCTGTTTTTT. The chain recombines TRBV14 with TRBJ2-2; 7 bases are shared with TRBD1. The CDR3 is made up of 16 amino acids. Germline V gene lookup returns CDR1 SGHDN and CDR2 FVKESK. Losses at the gene ends were 1 base for V and 6 bases for J; bases not matched to a gene: 8.